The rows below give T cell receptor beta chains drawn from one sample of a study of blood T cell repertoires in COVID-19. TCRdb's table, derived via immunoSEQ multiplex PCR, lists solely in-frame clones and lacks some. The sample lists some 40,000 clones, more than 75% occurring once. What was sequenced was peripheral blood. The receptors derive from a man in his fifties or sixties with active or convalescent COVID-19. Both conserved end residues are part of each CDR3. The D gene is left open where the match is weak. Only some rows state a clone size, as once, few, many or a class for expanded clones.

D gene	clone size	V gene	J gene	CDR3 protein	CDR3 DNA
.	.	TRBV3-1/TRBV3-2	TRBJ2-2	CASSQDRRRGWGPGELFF	TGTGCCAGCAGCCAAGATAGGCGGCGGGGATGGGGACCCGGGGAGCTGTTTTTT
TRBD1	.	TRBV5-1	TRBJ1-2	CASSLGTGLGYTF	TGCGCCAGCAGCTTGGGGACAGGGCTTGGCTACACCTTC
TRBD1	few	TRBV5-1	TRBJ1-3	CASSTTGGTSFRNTIYF	TGCGCCAGCAGCACCACAGGGGGCACATCTTTCCGAAACACCATATATTTT
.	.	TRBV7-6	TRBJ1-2	CASSADSANYGYTF	TGTGCCAGCAGCGCGGACAGTGCTAACTATGGCTACACCTTC
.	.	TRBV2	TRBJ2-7	CTSSEPSTYEQYF	TGTACCAGCAGTGAACCCAGTACCTACGAGCAGTACTTC
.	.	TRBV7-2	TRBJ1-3	CASSLVEGFSGNTIYF	TGTGCCAGCAGCTTAGTGGAGGGGTTCTCTGGAAACACCATATATTTT
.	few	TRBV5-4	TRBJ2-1	CASRSRVGSYNEQFF	TGTGCCAGCAGGTCCAGGGTGGGGTCCTACAATGAGCAGTTCTTC
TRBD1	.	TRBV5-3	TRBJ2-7	CARSSGQAPYEQYF	TGTGCCAGAAGCTCTGGACAGGCCCCCTACGAGCAGTACTTC
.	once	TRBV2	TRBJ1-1	CASRRQIENTEAFF	TGTGCCAGCAGAAGACAGATAGAGAACACTGAAGCTTTCTTT
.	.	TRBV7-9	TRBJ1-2	CASSYDRINYGYTF	TGTGCCAGCAGCTACGACAGGATTAACTATGGCTACACCTTC
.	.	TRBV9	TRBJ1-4	CASSQRAGAREKLFF	TGTGCCAGCAGTCAACGGGCGGGGGCTCGGGAAAAACTGTTTTTT
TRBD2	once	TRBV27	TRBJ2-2	CASSHPGLAGVKELFF	TGTGCCAGCTCACACCCGGGACTAGCGGGGGTTAAGGAGCTGTTTTTT
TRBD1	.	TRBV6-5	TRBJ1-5	CASRQGASNQPQHF	TGTGCCAGCAGGCAGGGGGCGAGCAATCAGCCCCAGCATTTT
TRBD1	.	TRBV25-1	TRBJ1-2	CASSAGGGGSGYTF	TGTGCCAGCAGTGCAGGAGGGGGCGGATCTGGCTACACCTTC
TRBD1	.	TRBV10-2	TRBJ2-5	CASSKTGANQETQYF	TGCGCCAGCAGTAAGACAGGGGCCAACCAAGAGACCCAGTACTTC
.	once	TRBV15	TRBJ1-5	CATSSKQGLGNQPQHF	TGTGCCACCAGCAGTAAACAGGGACTAGGGAATCAGCCCCAGCATTTT
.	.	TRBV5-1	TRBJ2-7	CASTSTGPEQYF	TGCGCCAGCACCTCCACAGGGCCCGAGCAGTACTTC
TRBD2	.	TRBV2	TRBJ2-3	CASTLAGADTQYF	TGTGCCAGCACGTTAGCGGGAGCTGATACGCAGTATTTT
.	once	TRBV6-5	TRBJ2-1	CASSYTGDEQFF	TGTGCCAGCAGTTACACGGGGGATGAGCAGTTCTTC
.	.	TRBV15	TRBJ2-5	CATRREEETQYF	TGTGCCACCCGGAGGGAGGAAGAGACCCAGTACTTC
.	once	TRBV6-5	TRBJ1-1	CASSYRIVGVNTEAFF	TGTGCCAGCAGTTACAGGATTGTAGGGGTGAACACTGAAGCTTTCTTT
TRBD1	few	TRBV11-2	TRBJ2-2	CASTSQGVGTGELFF	TGTGCCAGCACCTCACAGGGGGTGGGTACCGGGGAGCTGTTTTTT
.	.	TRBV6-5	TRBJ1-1	CASNMDSRNTEAFF	TGTGCCAGCAACATGGACAGCCGGAACACTGAAGCTTTCTTT
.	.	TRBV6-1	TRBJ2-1	CASSENIYNEQFF	TGTGCCAGCAGTGAAAACATTTACAATGAGCAGTTCTTC
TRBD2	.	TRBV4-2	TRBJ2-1	CASSQAPGPTSGGYGNEQFF	TGTGCCAGCAGCCAAGCCCCGGGCCCCACTAGCGGGGGCTATGGGAATGAGCAGTTCTTC
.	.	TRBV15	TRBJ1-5	CATSNGQGGNQPQHF	TGTGCCACCAGCAACGGCCAAGGGGGTAATCAGCCCCAGCATTTT
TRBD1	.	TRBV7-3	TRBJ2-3	CASSRRGLVTDTQYF	TGTGCCAGCAGCCGCAGGGGGCTGGTCACAGATACGCAGTATTTT
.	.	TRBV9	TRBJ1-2	CASSVGGEPNYGYTF	TGTGCCAGCAGCGTAGGGGGGGAACCAAACTATGGCTACACCTTC
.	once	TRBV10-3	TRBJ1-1	CAISESRGNTEAFF	TGTGCCATCAGTGAGTCTCGAGGAAACACTGAAGCTTTCTTT
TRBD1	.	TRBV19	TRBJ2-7	CASSMGTGGYEQYF	TGTGCCAGTAGTATGGGGACAGGGGGCTACGAGCAGTACTTC
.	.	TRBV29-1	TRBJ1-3	CSVDSPAGNTIYF	TGCAGCGTTGATTCGCCAGCTGGAAACACCATATATTTT
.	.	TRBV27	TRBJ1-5	CASSLVRGQPQHF	TGTGCCAGCAGTTTAGTACGAGGACAGCCCCAGCATTTT
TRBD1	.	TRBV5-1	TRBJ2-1	CASSLHGQGAGNEQFF	TGCGCCAGCAGCTTACACGGACAGGGGGCCGGCAATGAGCAGTTCTTC
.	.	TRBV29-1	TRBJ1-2	CSAQQGTIYGYTF	TGCAGCGCACAACAGGGAACAATCTATGGCTACACCTTC
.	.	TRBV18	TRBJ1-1	CASSRRSQDMNTEAFF	TGTGCCAGCTCACGCCGATCACAGGACATGAACACTGAAGCTTTCTTT
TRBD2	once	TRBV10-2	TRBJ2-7	CASSDLTSGGAYEQYF	TGCGCCAGCAGTGACCTAACTAGCGGGGGGGCGTACGAGCAGTACTTC
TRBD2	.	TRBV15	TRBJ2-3	CATSGGTSGEADTQYF	TGTGCCACCAGCGGGGGTACTAGCGGGGAGGCAGATACGCAGTATTTT
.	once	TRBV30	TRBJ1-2	CAWSPVAGGNYGYTF	TGTGCCTGGAGCCCCGTGGCGGGGGGAAACTATGGCTACACCTTC
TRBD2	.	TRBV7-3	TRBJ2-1	CASSGAGGPYNEQFF	TGTGCCAGCAGTGGAGCGGGGGGGCCCTACAATGAGCAGTTCTTC
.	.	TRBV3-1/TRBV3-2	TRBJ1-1	CASRPSYNREGAEAFF	TGTGCCAGCAGACCGAGTTATAACAGGGAGGGGGCTGAAGCTTTCTTT
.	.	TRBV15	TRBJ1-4	CATSRQGSPTNEKLFF	TGTGCCACCAGCAGACAGGGGTCTCCAACTAATGAAAAACTGTTTTTT
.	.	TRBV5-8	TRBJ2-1	CASSLGGHRNEQFF	TGTGCCAGCAGCTTGGGGGGACATAGGAATGAGCAGTTCTTC
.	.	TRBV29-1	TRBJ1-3	CSVAVPGNTIYF	TGCAGCGTTGCTGTTCCTGGAAACACCATATATTTT
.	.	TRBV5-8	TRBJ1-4	CASSLGRGSTNEKLFF	TGTGCCAGCAGCTTGGGCAGGGGATCAACTAATGAAAAACTGTTTTTT
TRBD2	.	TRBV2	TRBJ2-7	CASRPRPGTSGGEQYF	TGTGCCAGCAGGCCGCGCCCCGGGACTAGCGGGGGCGAGCAGTACTTC
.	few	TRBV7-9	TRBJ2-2	CASSLLDRATPGELFF	TGTGCCAGCAGCTTATTGGACAGAGCCACGCCCGGGGAGCTGTTTTTT
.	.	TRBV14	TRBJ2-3	CASSVKLGLLPPDTQYF	TGTGCCAGCAGCGTAAAGTTGGGACTCCTCCCCCCAGATACGCAGTATTTT
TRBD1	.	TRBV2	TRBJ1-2	CASSGTGLGYTF	TGTGCCAGCAGCGGGACAGGGCTTGGCTACACCTTC
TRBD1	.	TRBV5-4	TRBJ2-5	CASSTDRAGETQYF	TGTGCCAGCAGCACGGACAGGGCTGGCGAGACCCAGTACTTC
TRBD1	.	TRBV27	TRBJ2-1	CASKGTGFYNEQFF	TGTGCCAGCAAGGGGACAGGGTTTTACAATGAGCAGTTCTTC
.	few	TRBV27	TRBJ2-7	CASSLGDSLTYEQYF	TGTGCCAGCAGTTTGGGGGACTCACTCACCTACGAGCAGTACTTC
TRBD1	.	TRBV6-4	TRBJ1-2	CASSDRDRGNYGYTF	TGTGCCAGCAGTGACCGGGACAGGGGTAACTATGGCTACACCTTC
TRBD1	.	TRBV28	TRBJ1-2	CASSVRGLHGYTF	TGTGCCAGCAGCGTCAGGGGGCTCCATGGCTACACCTTC
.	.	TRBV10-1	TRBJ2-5	CASSEPPEGTQYF	TGCGCCAGCAGTGAGCCCCCCGAGGGGACCCAGTACTTC
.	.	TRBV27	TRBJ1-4	CASSTFVVLGGREKLFF	TGTGCCAGCAGTACCTTCGTCGTTCTCGGGGGACGAGAAAAACTGTTTTTT
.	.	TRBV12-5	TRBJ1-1	CASGLVGRYEAFF	TGTGCTAGTGGTTTGGTAGGGAGGTATGAAGCTTTCTTT
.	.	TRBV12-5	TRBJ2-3	CARTERSTDTQYF	TGTGCTAGGACCGAGCGGTCCACAGATACGCAGTATTTT
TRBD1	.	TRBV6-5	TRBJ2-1	CASSILGTAYNEQFF	TGTGCCAGCAGTATATTGGGGACAGCTTACAATGAGCAGTTCTTC
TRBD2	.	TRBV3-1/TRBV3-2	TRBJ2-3	CASSQDWWLAGGSGTDTQYF	TGTGCCAGCAGCCAAGATTGGTGGCTAGCGGGGGGGAGTGGCACAGATACGCAGTATTTT
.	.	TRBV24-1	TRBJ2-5	CATSDSGAETQYF	TGTGCCACCAGTGATTCTGGGGCAGAGACCCAGTACTTC